Listed here is a single T cell receptor beta chain. Looked up from germline, CDR1 is SGHRS and CDR2 is YFSETQ. The CDR3 spans 17 residues. The sample comes from a study of T cells expressing NK-cell markers. TCRdb reprocessed the 5' RACE reads and stores each CDR3 protein as one record, lacking DNA. The sample's table shows 200,000 to 300,000 distinct CDR3 sequences. The chain recombines TRBV5-1 with TRBJ2-7; TCRdb lists TRBD1, though no DNA is available to test this call. The sample was blood T cells: a sorted CD56 or NKG2C T cell subset, CD4+ or CD8+ T cells, or bulk PBMC T cells (not recorded which). The TCR comes from a woman aged 18 to 75 in good health. This CDR3 is CASSRLMGTGSSYEQYF. The variable domain in full, completed from reference TRBV5-1 and TRBJ2-7, reads KAGVTQTPRYLIKTRGQQVTLSCSPISGHRSVSWYQQTPGQGLQFLFEYFSETQRNKGNFPGRFSGRQFSNSRSEMNVSTLELGDSALYLCASSRLMGTGSSYEQYFGPGTRLTVT.